One and the same sample provided the 26 T cell receptor beta chains below, sequenced in a study of post-analysis software for immune sequencing data. General observations from the study: The study found TRBV5-6, TRBV5-1 and TRBV20-1 among 4 or 5 TRBV segments more frequent in patients than controls.

No antigen has been identified for these receptors. Unique molecular identifiers were present in the TCR beta cDNA libraries. TCRdb independently ran MiXCR on the PCR reads; one entry per CDR3 protein. Seen here are roughly 800,000 distinct CDR3 sequences, about 53% observed once, and the top ten hold roughly 4.4%. The material sequenced was blood. Source of these receptors: a girl aged 10 to 17 with multiple sclerosis.

This chain links TRBV5-1 with TRBJ2-3; TRBD2 matches 11 bases. The trim removed 7 bases at V and 1 base at J, leaving 17 bases unmatched. CDR1 is SGHRS and CDR2 is YFSETQ in the germline V gene. This CDR3 spans 19 amino acids. For the CDR3, the DNA is TGCGCCAGCCAGTTTAGGACTAGCGGGTCTCTCACGGGCACAGATACGCAGTATTTT. Translated, it gives CASQFRTSGSLTGTDTQYF.

This chain joins TRBV7-9 and TRBJ2-7, with 7 bases identical to TRBD2. This CDR3 has 18 amino acids. In germline, CDR1 is SEHNR, CDR2 FQNEAQ (reference sequence). The V gene end was trimmed by 5 bases and the J gene end by 10 bases; junction bases not matched to a gene: 26. The CDR3 DNA reads TGTGCCAGCAGCCAAGGTTCCTCCGGGAGGAGGGGTTTTTCGGCCCAGTACTTC. As protein: CASSQGSSGRRGFSAQYF.

The chain joins TRBV6-6 to TRBJ2-3, with D tentatively TRBD1 (5 bases). Germline V gene data show CDR1 as MNHNY and CDR2 as SVGAGI (reference sequence). CDR3 size: 14 residues. Trimming removed 2 bases from V and 4 bases from J, with 10 bases in between. In DNA, the CDR3 is TGTGCCAGCAGTTACGGGCAGGGCGCAGATACGCAGTATTTT. This encodes CASSYGQGADTQYF.

The J gene is TRBJ2-1, the V gene TRBV5-1; D is unclear. Trimming shortened V by 0 bases and J by 8 bases, and 15 bases separated the two germline ends. The CDR3 sequence is 15 residues long. Germline CDR1 reads SGHRS; CDR2 reads YFSETQ. The DNA of the CDR3 is TGCGCCAGCAGCTTGGAGTCTAGTCGTTGGGATGAGCAGTTCTTC. Translating it yields CASSLESSRWDEQFF.

The chain is built from TRBV29-1 and TRBJ2-5; 9 nucleotides align to TRBD1. With V trimmed by 7 bases and J by 11 bases, 17 bases remained unmatched. Looked up from germline, CDR1 is SQVTM and CDR2 is ANQGSEA. This CDR3 spans 14 amino acids. CDR3 nucleotides: TGCAGCGAGGGGGGTAGGGGACAGGGCGGAGAGCAGTACTTC. Its translation: CSEGGRGQGGEQYF.

This rearrangement joins TRBV7-8 to TRBJ2-3; possible D gene TRBD2, 6 bases. The V and J ends lost 3 bases and 7 bases respectively, with 11 bases between them. CDR1 and CDR2 from the germline V gene are SGHVS and FQNEAQ. This CDR3 contains 13 residues. The CDR3 loop reads CASSLTRSNTQYF. Written as DNA, the CDR3 is TGTGCCAGCAGCTTGACTAGGTCGAATACGCAGTATTTT.

The chain joins TRBV20-1 to TRBJ2-7, with D perhaps TRBD2 (6 bases). The ends were cut back, 0 bases at V and 4 bases at J, with 16 bases in the middle. This CDR3 has 15 residues. Germline values: CDR1 DFQATT, CDR2 SNEGSKA (reference sequence). The CDR3 nucleotides read TGCAGTGCTAGAGATGGGTGGAGGGGAAGGTACGAGCAGTACTTC. Encoded protein: CSARDGWRGRYEQYF.

The V call is TRBV12-5, the J call TRBJ2-1, with 7 bases matching TRBD1. V was pared by 2 bases and J by 7 bases, with 17 bases of the junction left unmatched. The CDR3 loop spans 18 amino acids. Per germline, CDR1 LGHNT and CDR2 FRNRAP. The DNA for the CDR3 is TGTGCTAGTGGTTTGTCAAACCTGGTAGGGGGCTTAGTAAATGAGCAGTTCTTC. It encodes CASGLSNLVGGLVNEQFF.

The chain is built from TRBV7-2 and TRBJ2-3; 8 nucleotides match TRBD2. Trimming took 4 bases from V and 2 from J; bases not matched to a gene: 8. The CDR3 spans 16 residues. Germline assignment: CDR1 SGHTA and CDR2 FQGNSA. CDR3 loop: CASSSPAGVVTDTQYF. Here the CDR3 DNA reads TGTGCCAGCAGCTCACCAGCGGGAGTCGTCACAGATACGCAGTATTTT.

V usage is TRBV6-2 or TRBV6-3 and J usage is TRBJ2-7; no clear D. The CDR3 length is 15 residues. Per the germline V gene, CDR1 is MNHEY and CDR2 is SVGEGT. Trimming removed 1 base from V and 3 bases from J, with 13 bases in between. DNA of the CDR3: TGTGCCAGCAGTTACTGGCAGAATATTAACTACGAGCAGTACTTC. Protein: CASSYWQNINYEQYF.

This clonotype was seen a single time. The chain recombines TRBV10-2 with TRBJ2-1, with D maybe TRBD2 (7 bases). Germline V gene lookup returns CDR1 WSHSY and CDR2 SAAADI. Trimming took off 3 bases at V and 2 bases at J, with 17 bases between the two ends. This CDR3 is 17 amino acids long. Here the CDR3 DNA reads TGCGCCAGCAGTGACCCCCATGGGGGGGGCACCTACAATGAGCAGTTCTTC. It encodes CASSDPHGGGTYNEQFF.

The chain employs TRBV5-6 and TRBJ2-6, with 8 bases that match TRBD1. Germline V gene sequence: CDR1 SGHDT, CDR2 YYEEEE. The CDR3 has 19 amino acids. J was trimmed by 2 bases and V by 2 bases; bases with no gene match: 12. This CDR3 is CASSFATGDRLTGANVLTF. Here the CDR3 DNA reads TGTGCCAGCAGCTTTGCGACAGGGGATCGCCTAACTGGGGCCAACGTCCTGACTTTC.

Here the CDR3 DNA reads TGTGCCAGCAGCCCGCGGGAGAACTCCTACGAGCAGTACTTC. This gives the protein CASSPRENSYEQYF. This chain joins TRBV9 and TRBJ2-7; 7 nucleotides align to TRBD2. In germline, CDR1 is SGDLS, CDR2 YYNGEE. The junction had 4 bases not matched to a gene; V was cut back by 4 bases and J by 0 bases. This CDR3 contains 14 residues. Full variable domain (outside the CDR3, taken from reference TRBV9 and TRBJ2-7): DSGVTQTPKHLITATGQRVTLRCSPRSGDLSVYWYQQSLDQGLQFLIQYYNGEERAKGNILERFSAQQFPDLHSELNLSSLELGDSALYFCASSPRENSYEQYFGPGTRLTVT.

The J gene is TRBJ2-7, the V gene TRBV29-1, with 7 bases matching TRBD2. Germline CDR1 is SQVTM and CDR2 is ANQGSEA. With 7 bases clipped from V and 2 bases from J, the junction kept 8 bases outside the gene matches. This CDR3 contains 13 residues. CDR3 protein: CSARSAGAYEQYF. The DNA for the CDR3 is TGCAGCGCCCGTAGCGCGGGGGCCTACGAGCAGTACTTC.

J is TRBJ2-4 and V is TRBV12-3 or TRBV12-4; 7 bases are shared with TRBD2. The DNA end is a closer match to TRBJ2-7, so the J assignment may be wrong. The CDR3 has 14 residues. The CDR3 reads CASSFGGTVDEQYF. CDR3 nucleotides: TGTGCCAGCAGTTTCGGGGGGACGGTAGACGAGCAGTACTTC.

The table lists this clonotype with a few counts. V and J are TRBV4-1 and TRBJ2-7, with 7 bases fitting TRBD2. This CDR3 is built from 14 residues. The V and J ends lost 3 bases and 7 bases, in that order; junction bases with no gene match: 9. CDR1 and CDR2 from the germline V gene are MGHRA and YSYEKL. The CDR3 coding sequence is TGCGCCAGCAGCCACACGTCTACTAGCGTGGAGCAGTACTTC. As protein: CASSHTSTSVEQYF.

This clonotype has only a few counts. This chain joins TRBV6-6 and TRBJ2-6; D not certain. The CDR3 has 14 residues. CDR1 is MNHNY and CDR2 is SVGAGI in the germline V gene (reference sequence). With 6 bases removed from V and 0 bases from J, the gap between germline ends came to 6 bases. The CDR3 region is CASSPASGANVLTF. The CDR3, as DNA: TGTGCCAGCAGCCCAGCCTCTGGGGCCAACGTCCTGACTTTC.

The chain employs TRBV5-1 and TRBJ2-1; D is unresolved. The CDR3 consists of 17 residues. The germline V gene encodes CDR1 SGHRS and CDR2 YFSETQ. V was trimmed by 10 bases and J by 1 base, leaving 24 bases between them. This chain's CDR3 is CAVSAGLTGESYNEQFF. The CDR3 coding sequence is TGCGCCGTCTCCGCCGGCCTGACGGGCGAATCCTACAATGAGCAGTTCTTC.

CDR3 DNA: TGTGCCAGACAGGGTCCGGCGGGGGGTGAGCAGTACTTC. Protein product: CARQGPAGGEQYF. The chain is built from TRBV4-2 and TRBJ2-7, with 8 bases fitting TRBD2. The CDR3 is made up of 13 amino acids. Unmatched junction bases numbered 11, after V lost 9 bases and J lost 7 bases. Germline values: CDR1 LGHNA, CDR2 YNFKEQ.

This clonotype has only a few counts. The chain uses TRBV29-1 and TRBJ1-2; unclear D gene. Between the trimmed V and J ends, which lost 4 bases and 0 bases, there was a span of 6 bases. This CDR3 region has 12 residues. CDR1 is SQVTM, CDR2 ANQGSEA, per germline. DNA for the CDR3: TGCAGCGTTGCGCATTCTAACTATGGCTACACCTTC. Translating gives CSVAHSNYGYTF.

The table lists this clonotype with a few counts. The CDR3 DNA follows: TGCGCCAGCAGCCAAGTTCCCCCCGAGGATACGCAGTATTTT. This encodes CASSQVPPEDTQYF. The chain uses TRBV4-1 and TRBJ2-3; no reliable D call. The germline gives CDR1 MGHRA, CDR2 YSYEKL. V was pared by 1 base and J by 6 bases, with 11 bases between. The CDR3 extends over 14 amino acids.

The rearrangement uses TRBV5-1 and TRBJ2-7; 8 nucleotides align to TRBD2. Trimming cost V 1 base and J 1 base; bases outside gene matches: 4. The CDR3 is 15 amino acids. CDR1 is SGHRS and CDR2 is YFSETQ in the germline V gene. The CDR3 bases are TGCGCCAGCAGCTTGCAGACTAGCGTATCCTACGAGCAGTACTTC. It yields the protein CASSLQTSVSYEQYF.

This clonotype was observed a handful of times. This chain uses TRBV29-1 with TRBJ2-5, with a possible D match to TRBD1 (5 bases). V was pared by 0 bases and J by 5 bases, with 19 bases between. The CDR3 is 16 amino acids. Germline CDR1 and CDR2: SQVTM and ANQGSEA. The CDR3, as DNA: TGCAGCGTTGAAGATACTCAGTTTGCCCCAGGGGAGACCCAGTACTTC. It encodes CSVEDTQFAPGETQYF. Drawing the rest from reference TRBV29-1 and TRBJ2-5, the complete variable domain is SAVISQKPSRDICQRGTSLTIQCQVDSQVTMMFWYRQQPGQSLTLIATANQGSEATYESGFVIDKFPISRPNLTFSTLTVSNMSPEDSSIYLCSVEDTQFAPGETQYFGPGTRLLVL.

V usage is TRBV29-1 and J usage is TRBJ2-7; the match to TRBD2 covers 13 bases. Trimming at V came to 1 base and at J to 2 bases, leaving 8 bases not matched to a gene. The CDR3 is 17 amino acids. Germline CDR1 SQVTM, CDR2 ANQGSEA. CDR3 bases: TGCAGCGTTGAAGGCGGCAGACTAGCGGGGGGAACCTACGAGCAGTACTTC. As protein: CSVEGGRLAGGTYEQYF.

The CDR3, as DNA: TGCAGCGTTGTTGGGACACCGAGCTCCTACGAGCAGTACTTC. Translated: CSVVGTPSSYEQYF. The chain combines TRBV29-1 with TRBJ2-7; TRBD1 might be the D (6 bases). V lost 4 bases and J lost 0, with 13 bases in between. Looked up from germline, CDR1 is SQVTM and CDR2 is ANQGSEA. The CDR3 extends over 14 amino acids.

This clonotype was observed once. The V and J genes are TRBV7-9 and TRBJ1-2, with 9 bases aligning to TRBD1. V was clipped by 5 bases and J by 2 bases; unmatched bases: 6. The CDR3 has 15 residues. The germline CDR1 and CDR2 sequences are SEHNR and FQNEAQ (reference sequence). CDR3 region: CASSPYGTGNYGYTF. As DNA, the CDR3 is TGTGCCAGCAGCCCATACGGGACAGGGAACTATGGCTACACCTTC.